These 16 T cell receptor beta chains were all obtained from the same sample, sequenced in a study of blood T cell repertoires in COVID-19. Sequencing was performed with immunoSEQ multiplex PCR; in TCRdb, only in-frame clones are kept and a portion is missing. The profile shows around 80,000 clones, over 65% of them singletons. Sequenced sample: peripheral blood. The receptors here all came from a man between 50 and 59 years old with active or convalescent COVID-19.

The rearrangement uses TRBV6-9 and TRBJ2-5, with TRBD2 matching over 7 bases. The V segment lost 3 bases and the J segment 2 bases; nucleotides outside the gene matches: 6. Germline CDR1 is MNHGY and CDR2 is SVAAGI. The CDR3 is made up of 15 amino acids. CDR3 sequence reads: CASSYGAGRQETQYF. DNA of the CDR3: TGTGCCAGCAGTTACGGAGCGGGGCGACAAGAGACCCAGTACTTC.

The chain uses TRBV10-3 and TRBJ2-3, with a possible D match to TRBD2 (5 bases). The CDR3 runs 14 residues. CDR1 is ENHRY and CDR2 is SYGVKD in the germline V gene. Trimming stripped 4 bases from V and 0 bases from J, with 8 bases between. Here the CDR3 DNA reads TGTGCCATCAGTGGGAGGTCTAGCACAGATACGCAGTATTTT. Amino acids: CAISGRSSTDTQYF.

The CDR3 is CASSQGRLVGRADTQYF. The CDR3 DNA is TGCGCCAGCAGCCAAGGGAGACTAGTCGGTCGTGCAGATACGCAGTATTTT. The chain couples TRBV4-3 to TRBJ2-3; a possible D gene is TRBD2 (6 bases). The CDR3 runs 17 residues. CDR1 LGHNA and CDR2 YSLEER come from the germline V gene. V was clipped by 1 base and J by 4 bases, with 18 bases between them.

The V and J genes are TRBV6-1 and TRBJ2-1, with TRBD1 matching over 8 bases. The V gene's germline CDR1 is MNHNS and CDR2 SASEGT. With 2 bases clipped from V and 6 bases from J, the junction kept 3 bases outside the gene matches. CDR3 size: 14 residues. CDR3 sequence reads: CASSELDRVNEQFF. The CDR3, as DNA: TGTGCCAGCAGTGAATTGGACAGGGTCAATGAGCAGTTCTTC.

The chain is built from TRBV7-2 and TRBJ2-3, with 7 nucleotides matching TRBD2. CDR1 and CDR2 (germline): SGHTA, FQGNSA. Losses at the gene ends were 2 bases for V and 12 bases for J; bases not matched to a gene: 5. The CDR3 runs to 12 residues. CDR3 sequence: CASSLPGGLQYF. In DNA form, the CDR3 reads TGTGCCAGCAGCTTACCGGGGGGACTTCAGTATTTT.

The chain couples TRBV7-3 to TRBJ2-5; 7 nucleotides agree with TRBD2. The CDR3 totals 14 residues. The germline V gene has CDR1 SGHTA and CDR2 FQGTGA. V lost 2 bases and J lost 2; bases outside the gene matches: 2. As DNA, the CDR3 is TGTGCCAGCAGCTTAGGGGGACTACAAGAGACCCAGTACTTC. Translated: CASSLGGLQETQYF.

CDR3 nucleotide sequence: TGTGCCAGCAGCTTAGAGGTGGACTATGGCTACACCTTC. Protein product: CASSLEVDYGYTF. The chain has TRBV5-6 and TRBJ1-2; D is unclear. Per germline, CDR1 SGHDT and CDR2 YYEEEE. V was clipped by 2 bases and J by 3 bases, with 8 bases between them. The CDR3 spans 13 residues.

The rearrangement links TRBV20-1 to TRBJ2-7, with D tentatively TRBD2 (5 bases). CDR3 length equals 14 residues. Germline CDR1 is DFQATT and CDR2 is SNEGSKA (reference sequence). V shed 3 bases and J shed 0 bases, with 12 bases lying between them. The CDR3, as DNA: TGCAGTGCTAGTATGGCGGGCGCCTCCTACGAGCAGTACTTC. Its translation: CSASMAGASYEQYF.

J is TRBJ2-7 and V is TRBV3-1 (or the pseudogene TRBV3-2), with TRBD1 as a possible D gene (6 bases). Germline V CDR1 and CDR2: LGHDT, YNNKEL (reference sequence). V lost 4 bases and J 1 base, leaving 11 bases between the germline ends. The CDR3 spans 14 residues. CDR3 in amino acids: CASSRQVRSYEQYF. In nucleotides, the CDR3 is TGTGCCAGCAGCCGACAGGTCCGTTCCTACGAGCAGTACTTC.

The chain has TRBV25-1 and TRBJ1-2, with 7 positions matching TRBD1. The J segment lost 8 bases and the V segment lost 6 bases, leaving 6 bases of the junction unmatched. Germline V gives CDR1 MGHDK, CDR2 SYGVNS. The CDR3 loop spans 12 amino acids. The chain's CDR3 is CASRDRSGGYTF. The CDR3 nucleotides read TGTGCCAGCAGGGACAGGTCGGGGGGCTACACCTTC.

V and J are TRBV10-3 and TRBJ2-3; 10 bases line up with TRBD1. Germline lookup yields CDR1 ENHRY and CDR2 SYGVKD. With 7 bases clipped from V and 2 bases from J, the junction kept 6 bases outside the gene matches. The CDR3 is made up of 15 amino acids. The CDR3 DNA is TGTGCCATCACTCAAGGGACAGGGGCCACAGATACGCAGTATTTT. Translated, it gives CAITQGTGATDTQYF.

CDR3 protein: CASSQDGTGGQTQYF. The CDR3 DNA follows: TGCGCCAGCAGCCAAGACGGGACAGGGGGGCAGACCCAGTACTTC. The V gene is TRBV4-3, the J gene TRBJ2-5; 11 positions match TRBD1. With 0 bases clipped from V and 6 bases from J, the junction kept 3 bases outside the gene matches. Per the germline V gene, CDR1 is LGHNA and CDR2 is YSLEER. CDR3 length: 15 amino acids.

This clone has just one count. The chain links TRBV7-2 to TRBJ1-1, with TRBD1 identical over 9 bases. CDR1 and CDR2 (germline): SGHTA, FQGNSA. With V trimmed by 0 bases and J by 0 bases, 17 bases remained unmatched. This CDR3 has 21 amino acids. The CDR3 DNA follows: TGTGCCAGCAGCTTAGCGGAGGGGACAGGGAGTATGTGGCGAATGAACACTGAAGCTTTCTTT. Translating gives CASSLAEGTGSMWRMNTEAFF.

CDR3 residues: CASITGQGATYEQYF. DNA for the CDR3: TGTGCCAGCATAACGGGACAGGGGGCTACCTACGAGCAGTACTTC. The chain links TRBV6-5 to TRBJ2-7; 12 positions agree with TRBD1. Germline V lookup: CDR1 MNHEY, CDR2 SVGAGI. CDR3 length: 15 amino acids. V trimming: 7 bases; J trimming: 2 bases; junction bases outside the gene matches: 6.

This chain links TRBV29-1 with TRBJ1-5; 7 bases line up with TRBD1. Looked up from germline, CDR1 is SQVTM and CDR2 is ANQGSEA. The CDR3 spans 18 residues. Losses at the gene ends were 6 bases for V and 1 base for J; bases not matched to a gene: 18. The CDR3 here is CSVTRDSEFQLSNQPQHF. The DNA of the CDR3 is TGCAGCGTAACCCGGGACAGCGAATTTCAGCTGAGCAATCAGCCCCAGCATTTT.

V and J are TRBV25-1 and TRBJ1-3; possible D gene TRBD1, 6 bases. Germline assignment: CDR1 MGHDK and CDR2 SYGVNS. V lost 1 base and J 0 bases, leaving 13 bases between the germline ends. CDR3 length equals 17 residues. CDR3 protein: CASSELGAGVSGNTIYF. The CDR3 nucleotides read TGTGCCAGCAGTGAATTAGGGGCAGGGGTCTCTGGAAACACCATATATTTT.